This T cell receptor (beta chain) was sequenced during a study of CD8 T cells in Susac syndrome. The sequenced target, TCR beta, came from blood CD8+ and CD4+ T cells. Healthy donors constituted the control group, matched for age and sex. FACS was used to enrich TEMRA cells, whereas the CD8+ and CD4+ T cells were obtained by negative isolation. General study findings and limits: As the study acknowledged, the number of individuals in its TCR sequencing and HLA analysis was relatively small.

This clonotype was seen once. Its specificity is unknown. Random hexamers were used to reverse transcribe roughly 0.45 to 1 ug of RNA. TCRdb re-analysed the immunoSEQ multiplex PCR reads in MiXCR, keeping a single row per CDR3 protein. There are approximately 110,000 distinct CDR3 sequences in the sample; over 85% occur only once, and more than 0.075% lies in the top ten. This CDR3 has 16 residues. Trimming cost V 5 bases and J 10 bases; bases outside gene matches: 15. Germline CDR1 reads SGHDN; CDR2 reads FVKESK. This rearrangement joins TRBV14 to TRBJ2-1; 9 nucleotides align to TRBD2. The receptor's source is a human donor in good health. The specimen sequenced was CD4+ T cells from PBMCs. CDR3 sequence (DNA): TGTGCCAGCAGCAAACTTCTAGCGGGAACGCCGCGGGAGCAGTTCTTC. Its protein is CASSKLLAGTPREQFF.